The entry below describes one T cell receptor (beta chain). The CDR3 runs to 13 residues. Trimming pared 6 bases from V and 4 bases from J, leaving 11 bases between. Germline assignment: CDR1 LNHDA and CDR2 SQIVND (reference sequence). The sample originates from a study of control samples from healthy donors and cancer patients. Assay used: immunoSEQ multiplex PCR; TCRdb lists only in-frame clones, some missing. The sample records about 140,000 clones, around 90% being singletons. V gene TRBV19 combines with J gene TRBJ2-3; D is possibly TRBD2 (6 bases). The sequence derives from a man aged 18 to 30 in good health. Sequencing was done on a sample of blood. CDR3 DNA sequence: TGTGCCAGTAGGCCCCCGGGGGCAGATACGCAGTATTTT. Translating gives CASRPPGADTQYF.